These 12 T cell receptor beta chains were sequenced from one sample in a study of Ad26.COV2.S vaccination and SARS-CoV-2 variants. Stated treatment: around 19 received Ad26.COV2.S at low or high dose, single or two shots; about five received placebo; per-sample allocation not given. Samples came from day 63 after the first vaccine or placebo injection. The protocol was immunoSEQ multiplex PCR, while the TCRdb copy is restricted to in-frame clones and leaves out a portion. This table has about 410,000 clones, roughly 90% appearing once. The starting material was peripheral blood, obtained in a trial of Ad26.COV2.S vaccine versus placebo. These receptors were collected from a person aged 18-60 years who received the Ad26.COV2.S COVID-19 vaccine or a placebo.

V and J are TRBV10-3 and TRBJ2-3, with D perhaps assigned TRBD1 or TRBD2 (6 bases each). The CDR3 consists of 13 residues. V lost 8 bases and J lost 6, with 15 bases in between. CDR1 is ENHRY, CDR2 SYGVKD, per germline. DNA of the CDR3: TGTGCCATCGGTAGGGGGGCGGAGGATACGCAGTATTTT. Translation gives CAIGRGAEDTQYF.

The chain couples TRBV30 to TRBJ1-4, with TRBD1 matching 9 bases. In germline, CDR1 is GTSNPN, CDR2 SVGIG (reference sequence). The trim removed 2 bases at V and 0 bases at J, leaving 1 base unmatched. The CDR3 is 15 amino acids. The DNA of the CDR3 is TGTGCCTGGAGTCGGGACAGGGCAACTAATGAAAAACTGTTTTTT. This gives the protein CAWSRDRATNEKLFF.

The V call is TRBV13, the J call TRBJ1-4; D possibly corresponds to TRBD1 (5 bases). Trimming removed 4 bases at V and 1 base at J, with 13 bases between. This CDR3 spans 16 amino acids. CDR1 is PRHDT, CDR2 FYEKMQ, per germline (reference sequence). The CDR3 here is CASSSITQGTNEKLFF. Here the CDR3 DNA reads TGTGCCAGCAGCTCGATCACCCAGGGAACTAATGAAAAACTGTTTTTT.

The chain carries TRBV19 and TRBJ1-1; D remains ambiguous. V was cut by 5 bases and J by 0 bases, with 13 bases left in between. This CDR3 has 15 residues. CDR1 and CDR2 from the germline V gene are LNHDA and SQIVND (reference sequence). The CDR3 here is CASSPGFPMNTEAFF. Here the CDR3 DNA reads TGTGCCAGTAGTCCGGGGTTCCCCATGAACACTGAAGCTTTCTTT.

This clone was recorded a few times. The CDR3 nucleotides are TGTGCCAGTAGTATCGGAGGGAGGAACAATGAGCAGTTCTTC. Its translation is CASSIGGRNNEQFF. The rearrangement links TRBV19 to TRBJ2-1; D perhaps matches TRBD2 (6 bases). Trimming removed 3 bases from V and 5 bases from J, with 11 bases in between. The germline V gene encodes CDR1 LNHDA and CDR2 SQIVND (reference sequence). The CDR3 is made up of 14 amino acids.

The chain is built from TRBV5-4 and TRBJ2-3; the D gene is possibly TRBD1 (5 bases). V was shortened by 7 bases and J by 4 bases, with 16 bases between the two germline ends. CDR1 and CDR2 from the germline V gene are SGHNT and YYREEE (reference sequence). The CDR3 length is 14 residues. CDR3 DNA sequence: TGTGCCAGCGAAACAGGCGGTGGGGCAGATACGCAGTATTTT. Protein sequence: CASETGGGADTQYF.

The chain links TRBV7-2 to TRBJ2-7, with TRBD2 matching over 11 bases. V lost 5 bases, J lost 9 bases, and 6 bases stayed unmatched. The CDR3 is 13 amino acids. Germline V gene data show CDR1 as SGHTA and CDR2 as FQGNSA. CDR3 sequence: CASSIPGTSGQYF. Written as DNA, the CDR3 is TGTGCCAGCAGCATTCCCGGGACTAGCGGGCAGTACTTC.

In this sample, this clone turned up a few times. V and J are TRBV5-1 and TRBJ1-2, with D hard to call. The CDR3 spans 13 residues. V gave up 0 bases and J gave up 3 bases, with 6 bases separating them. The germline V gene has CDR1 SGHRS and CDR2 YFSETQ. The CDR3 loop reads CASSLEQYYGYTF. The CDR3 nucleotides are TGCGCCAGCAGCTTGGAACAGTACTATGGCTACACCTTC. Combining the CDR3 with reference TRBV5-1 and TRBJ1-2 gives the whole variable domain KAGVTQTPRYLIKTRGQQVTLSCSPISGHRSVSWYQQTPGQGLQFLFEYFSETQRNKGNFPGRFSGRQFSNSRSEMNVSTLELGDSALYLCASSLEQYYGYTFGSGTRLTVV.

This sequence joins TRBV5-6 and TRBJ2-1; D assignment may be TRBD1 or TRBD2 (5 bases each). The V end lost 3 bases, the J end lost 7 bases, and 14 bases lay between the germline ends. The CDR3 runs 14 residues. Germline CDR1 is SGHDT and CDR2 is YYEEEE. CDR3 DNA: TGTGCCAGCAGCTCTTTGGGGGTAGGGAATGAGCAGTTCTTC. Its protein product is CASSSLGVGNEQFF.

J is TRBJ2-7 and V is TRBV6-2 or TRBV6-3; TRBD2 agrees at 11 bases. CDR1 MNHEY and CDR2 SVGEGT come from the germline V gene. The CDR3 loop spans 17 amino acids. J lost 6 bases, V lost 5 bases, and 15 bases had no gene match. This CDR3 reads CASSVTSGVSHRGEQYF. CDR3 DNA: TGTGCCAGCAGTGTGACTAGCGGGGTGAGTCACCGTGGCGAGCAGTACTTC.

As DNA, the CDR3 is TGCAGCGTTGAGGGCCGCGGCCTGAGCTCCTATAATTCACCCCTCCACTTT. Its translation: CSVEGRGLSSYNSPLHF. V is TRBV29-1 and J is TRBJ1-6, with no clear D. This CDR3 region has 17 residues. V lost 3 bases and J lost 0, with 15 bases in between. Per germline, CDR1 SQVTM and CDR2 ANQGSEA.

The chain carries TRBV3-1 (or the pseudogene TRBV3-2) and TRBJ2-7; 7 bases align to TRBD1. This CDR3 spans 20 amino acids. Germline CDR1 is LGHDT and CDR2 is YNNKEL (reference sequence). J gave up 2 bases and V 1 base, and 20 bases lay outside the gene matches. CDR3 sequence: CASSQGAPTPVTGAAYEQYF. The DNA of the CDR3 is TGTGCCAGCAGCCAAGGGGCCCCAACTCCGGTCACAGGGGCGGCCTACGAGCAGTACTTC.